A single sample is the source of the 20 T cell receptor beta chains below, sequenced in a study of blood T cell repertoires in COVID-19. Assay: immunoSEQ multiplex PCR; the TCRdb copy retains only in-frame clones and omits some. This sample carries 55,000 to 60,000 clones, over 65% of them seen once, and the ten largest clones take around 5.1%. Sequencing input: peripheral blood. These TCRs come from a man aged 40-49 years with active COVID-19.

The CDR3 here is CASSPDRGLMVTEAFF. DNA for the CDR3: TGTGCCAGCAGCCCCGACAGGGGGTTAATGGTCACTGAAGCTTTCTTT. The chain employs TRBV11-1 and TRBJ1-1, with 9 bases matching TRBD1. The V gene's germline CDR1 is SGHAT and CDR2 FQDESV (reference sequence). The V and J ends lost 5 bases and 4 bases, in that order; junction bases with no gene match: 11. The CDR3 has 16 amino acids.

This clone was recorded once. The DNA of the CDR3 is TGTGCCAGCAGCTTTTGGGACAGAGTTAACACCGGGGAGCTGTTTTTT. This gives the protein CASSFWDRVNTGELFF. This chain joins TRBV7-3 and TRBJ2-2; 7 bases agree with TRBD1. The CDR3 contains 16 residues. Germline loops: CDR1 SGHTA, CDR2 FQGTGA. V dropped 3 bases and J dropped 2; count of bases not matched to a gene: 6.

J is TRBJ2-2 and V is TRBV5-1; D ambiguous. From germline, CDR1 is SGHRS and CDR2 YFSETQ. Trimming stripped 4 bases from V and 1 base from J, with 8 bases between. The CDR3 sequence is 14 residues long. The CDR3 DNA reads as TGCGCCAGCAGCCTCTTACAGAACACCGGGGAGCTGTTTTTT. Encoded protein: CASSLLQNTGELFF.

CDR3 in amino acids: CASGLVPREQFF. The CDR3, as DNA: TGTGCTAGTGGTTTGGTACCCAGGGAACAGTTCTTC. This chain connects TRBV12-5 to TRBJ2-1, with D perhaps matching TRBD1 (5 bases). CDR3 length equals 12 residues. From germline, CDR1 is LGHNT and CDR2 FRNRAP. Trimming took 0 bases from V and 13 from J, leaving 10 bases between them. The variable domain in full, completed from reference TRBV12-5 and TRBJ2-1, reads DARVTQTPRHKVTEMGQEVTMRCQPILGHNTVFWYRQTMMQGLELLAYFRNRAPLDDSGMPKDRFSAEMPDATLATLKIQPSEPRDSAVYFCASGLVPREQFFGPGTRLTVL.

This chain connects TRBV6-1 to TRBJ2-1; TRBD2 matches 13 bases. Germline lookup yields CDR1 MNHNS and CDR2 SASEGT. Trimming took 4 bases from V and 11 from J; bases not matched to a gene: 14. The CDR3 has 17 residues. CDR3: CASSGETGVGLAGKQFF. The CDR3 DNA follows: TGTGCCAGCAGTGGGGAGACAGGGGTGGGACTAGCGGGAAAGCAGTTCTTC.

The chain uses TRBV11-2 and TRBJ1-1; D call uncertain. The germline V gene encodes CDR1 SGHAT and CDR2 FQNNGV. The length of the CDR3 is 13 residues. V was pared by 3 bases and J by 1 base, with 6 bases between. The CDR3 sequence is CASSFQANTEAFF. DNA of the CDR3: TGTGCCAGCAGCTTTCAGGCGAACACTGAAGCTTTCTTT.

This chain joins TRBV28 and TRBJ1-6; TRBD1 might be the D (6 bases). Germline V gene lookup returns CDR1 MDHEN and CDR2 SYDVKM. V was trimmed by 6 bases and J by 5 bases, leaving 11 bases between them. This CDR3 is built from 14 residues. The CDR3 coding sequence is TGTGCCAGCAGGAAACAGGGAGATAATTCACCCCTCCACTTT. This sequence encodes CASRKQGDNSPLHF. The variable domain in full, completed from reference TRBV28 and TRBJ1-6, reads DVKVTQSSRYLVKRTGEKVFLECVQDMDHENMFWYRQDPGLGLRLIYFSYDVKMKEKGDIPEGYSVSREKKERFSLILESASTNQTSMYLCASRKQGDNSPLHFGNGTRLTVT.

The chain has TRBV19 and TRBJ1-1; 9 nucleotides agree with TRBD1. Germline CDR1 and CDR2: LNHDA and SQIVND (reference sequence). Losses at the gene ends were 5 bases for V and 3 bases for J; bases not matched to a gene: 7. The CDR3 has 15 residues. The CDR3 bases are TGTGCCAGTAGTGGGAGGACAGGGGCATACACTGAAGCTTTCTTT. Residues: CASSGRTGAYTEAFF.

This clone has a single count. The CDR3 sequence is CASSSTSESYNEQFF. As DNA, the CDR3 is TGTGCCAGCAGCTCAACTAGCGAGTCCTACAATGAGCAGTTCTTC. This chain connects TRBV13 to TRBJ2-1, with 7 bases matching TRBD2. Germline V lookup: CDR1 PRHDT, CDR2 FYEKMQ (reference sequence). J lost 1 base, V lost 4 bases, and 4 bases had no gene match. This CDR3 is 15 amino acids long.

V is TRBV18 and J is TRBJ1-1, with unresolved D. The V and J ends lost 0 bases and 4 bases respectively, with 12 bases between them. The CDR3 runs 15 residues. The germline CDR1 and CDR2 sequences are KGHSH and LQKENI. CDR3 DNA sequence: TGTGCCAGCTCACCACCCCTGGGCAGCCTCACTGAAGCTTTCTTT. Protein product: CASSPPLGSLTEAFF.

The chain uses TRBV6-6 and TRBJ1-1; TRBD1 matches 8 bases. The CDR3 is 14 amino acids. Germline V gives CDR1 MNHNY, CDR2 SVGAGI (reference sequence). Germline trimming cut 4 bases from V and 3 bases from J; bases unmatched to any gene: 4. The CDR3 loop reads CASSLDRADTEAFF. In nucleotides, the CDR3 is TGTGCCAGCAGTTTGGACAGGGCGGACACTGAAGCTTTCTTT.

The V gene is TRBV7-3, the J gene TRBJ2-2; 7 bases are a match to TRBD1. Trimming removed 5 bases from V and 5 bases from J; junction bases left unmatched: 5. CDR3 size: 14 residues. Germline-derived CDR1 and CDR2 are SGHTA and FQGTGA. Here the CDR3 DNA reads TGTGCCAGCAGCCCTTACAGGGGAACCGGGGAGCTGTTTTTT. This sequence encodes CASSPYRGTGELFF.

J is TRBJ1-1 and V is TRBV30, with D uncertain. CDR1 and CDR2 (germline): GTSNPN, SVGIG (reference sequence). The CDR3 contains 13 residues. The CDR3 region has the DNA TGTGCTTCGAGCGAGTATTTACCTCCTGAAGCTTTCTTT. Amino acid sequence: CASSEYLPPEAFF. The whole variable domain, filled in from reference TRBV30 and TRBJ1-1, reads SQTIHQWPATLVQPVGSPLSLECTVEGTSNPNLYWYRQAAGRGLQLLFYSVGIGQISSEVPQNLSASRPQDRQFILSSKKLLLSDSGFYLCASSEYLPPEAFFGQGTRLTVV.

This sequence joins TRBV7-6 and TRBJ1-2; 8 bases agree with TRBD1. The CDR3 has 16 amino acids. Germline V CDR1 and CDR2: SGHVS, FNYEAQ. J gave up 6 bases and V 2 bases, and 11 bases lay outside the gene matches. The CDR3 region is CASSLTGGVGMNGYTF. The CDR3 bases are TGTGCCAGCAGCTTAACAGGGGGGGTGGGCATGAATGGCTACACCTTC.

The CDR3 spells CAILTGGRSTDTQYF. As DNA, the CDR3 is TGTGCCATCTTGACAGGGGGGAGGAGCACAGATACGCAGTATTTT. The chain joins TRBV28 to TRBJ2-3, with 9 bases matching TRBD1. Germline values: CDR1 MDHEN, CDR2 SYDVKM. The CDR3 covers 15 residues. Unmatched junction bases numbered 8, after V lost 10 bases and J lost 0 bases. Full variable domain (remainder filled in from reference TRBV28 and TRBJ2-3): DVKVTQSSRYLVKRTGEKVFLECVQDMDHENMFWYRQDPGLGLRLIYFSYDVKMKEKGDIPEGYSVSREKKERFSLILESASTNQTSMYLCAILTGGRSTDTQYFGPGTRLTVL.

This chain uses TRBV18 with TRBJ2-1, with TRBD2 matching 10 bases. The trim removed 3 bases at V and 3 bases at J, leaving 5 bases unmatched. From germline, CDR1 is KGHSH and CDR2 LQKENI. The CDR3 extends over 16 amino acids. This CDR3 reads CASSPMGLANYNEQFF. CDR3 sequence (DNA): TGTGCCAGCTCACCTATGGGACTAGCGAACTACAATGAGCAGTTCTTC.

This chain joins TRBV11-3 and TRBJ2-1; 11 bases agree with TRBD2. Germline V lookup: CDR1 SGHNT, CDR2 YENEEA. J was trimmed by 6 bases and V by 5 bases; bases with no gene match: 12. The CDR3 is 17 residues long. In DNA, the CDR3 is TGTGCCAGCAGCCTCACCCCCGGGACTAGCGGACGCAATGAGCAGTTCTTC. This encodes CASSLTPGTSGRNEQFF.

The chain couples TRBV3-1 (or the pseudogene TRBV3-2) to TRBJ2-3; TRBD2 aligns across 10 bases. Germline V gene lookup returns CDR1 LGHDT and CDR2 YNNKEL (reference sequence). The ends lost 1 base at V and 4 bases at J; junction bases unmatched: 5. The CDR3 is 16 amino acids. The CDR3 loop is CASSQGLAGVADTQYF. The DNA for the CDR3 is TGTGCCAGCAGCCAAGGGCTAGCGGGAGTAGCAGATACGCAGTATTTT.

This clone was recorded only once. J is TRBJ2-1 and V is TRBV7-3, with 10 nucleotides matching TRBD2. CDR1 and CDR2 from the germline V gene are SGHTA and FQGTGA. V gave up 4 bases and J gave up 12 bases; unmatched junction bases: 9. CDR3 length: 14 residues. CDR3: CASSSSGGPVVQFF. The DNA of the CDR3 is TGTGCCAGCAGCTCTAGCGGGGGTCCGGTTGTGCAGTTCTTC.

The rearrangement uses TRBV19 and TRBJ1-2; 7 nucleotides match TRBD1. The CDR3 consists of 14 residues. Germline V gene lookup returns CDR1 LNHDA and CDR2 SQIVND (reference sequence). The V segment lost 6 bases and the J segment 0 bases; nucleotides outside the gene matches: 4. The CDR3 region has the DNA TGTGCCAGTAGGTCGGGACAGACTAACTATGGCTACACCTTC. Protein sequence: CASRSGQTNYGYTF.